This T cell receptor (beta chain) was identified in a study of T cells after yellow fever vaccination. This clonotype was observed a handful of times. By 5'RACE template switching, TCR cDNA was produced, with a universal primer site and UMIs added in the process. TCRdb recomputed calls from the 5' RACE reads with MiXCR, one row per CDR3 protein. The repertoire consists of approximately 250,000 distinct CDR3 sequences, with roughly 5.2% occurring once and the leading ten covering less than 3.5%. The CDR3 has 13 residues. From germline, CDR1 is DFQATT and CDR2 SNEGSKA (reference sequence). Trimming left V 3 bases short and J 9 bases short, with 12 bases between.

The chain links TRBV20-1 to TRBJ1-6; no definite D call. The starting material was CD4+ T cells sorted from PBMCs, obtained on the day of the yellow fever booster vaccination. The source is a man between 18 and 29 years old who received the YFV17D yellow fever vaccine. The CDR3 DNA reads TGCAGTGCTAGGTCGGATGGGAGTTCACCCCTCCACTTT. Encoded protein: CSARSDGSSPLHF.